The clone carrying this T cell receptor beta chain occurred many times. There are 17 residues in the CDR3. Germline CDR1 is LGHDT and CDR2 is YNNKEL (reference sequence). With 1 base clipped from V and 1 base from J, the junction kept 10 bases outside the gene matches. This entry belongs to a study of blood T cell repertoires in COVID-19. Profiled with immunoSEQ multiplex PCR; TCRdb holds only in-frame clones, not every one. The repertoire holds about 250,000 clones, with roughly 85% as singletons. Material: PBMCs or T cells enriched from blood (not recorded which). The TCR comes from a woman aged 45-65 years with acute COVID-19. This chain uses TRBV3-1 (or the pseudogene TRBV3-2) with TRBJ2-7, with TRBD1 identical over 7 bases. CDR3 sequence reads: CASSQGQGVRSSYEQYF. The DNA of the CDR3 is TGTGCCAGCAGCCAAGGGCAGGGGGTACGGTCGTCCTACGAGCAGTACTTC.